This TCR beta chain was sequenced in a study of cytomegalovirus exposure and HLA in healthy donors. This clone came up a few times. The antigen is unknown. Between the trimmed V and J ends, which lost 0 bases and 0 bases, there was a span of 5 bases. CDR3 size: 14 residues. Germline V gene sequence: CDR1 LGHNA, CDR2 YNFKEQ. General study points: Later analysis revealed greater clonal expansion in HLA-associated TCR beta chains than in equally common others.

Use of 60 Vbeta and 13 Jbeta primers characterized the PCR. The method was immunoSEQ multiplex PCR; TCRdb's version includes in-frame clones alone and lacks a portion of them. The data show about 120,000 clones, around 60% seen once. The source is a man aged 35 to 55 in good health and CMV-seropositive. The sample was PBMCs. The rearrangement links TRBV4-2 to TRBJ2-5; D unresolved. As DNA, the CDR3 is TGTGCCAGCAGCCAAGATTCCAACCAAGAGACCCAGTACTTC. Protein product: CASSQDSNQETQYF.